The sequence of this T cell receptor (beta chain) was determined in a study of OX40 agonist ivuxolimab in advanced cancers. Study conclusions and caveats: On average, a greater number of expanded clones characterised CD8+ T cells relative to CD4+.

Baseline was the first blood sampling point, followed by cycle 4 day 1 and cycle 7 day 1. The CDR3 totals 16 residues. Unmatched junction bases numbered 16, after V lost 7 bases and J lost 9 bases. Germline CDR1 SNHLY, CDR2 FYNNEI. This clone was counted only a few times. Its antigen remains unknown. Measured with immunoSEQ multiplex PCR; TCRdb has only the in-frame clones, and not every one. The sample shows some 57,000 clones, roughly 84% of them seen only once. The clonotype originates from an adult with an advanced solid tumor such as melanoma, head and neck, liver or kidney cancer. The sequences come from CD4+ or CD8+ T cells sorted from blood, collected in a trial of the OX40 agonist ivuxolimab. The V gene is TRBV2, the J gene TRBJ2-1; 9 nucleotides match TRBD2. The CDR3 DNA is TGTGCCAGCACCCAATCGGGCGGGAGGGCCTCCCCTGAGCAGTTCTTC. Translating gives CASTQSGGRASPEQFF.